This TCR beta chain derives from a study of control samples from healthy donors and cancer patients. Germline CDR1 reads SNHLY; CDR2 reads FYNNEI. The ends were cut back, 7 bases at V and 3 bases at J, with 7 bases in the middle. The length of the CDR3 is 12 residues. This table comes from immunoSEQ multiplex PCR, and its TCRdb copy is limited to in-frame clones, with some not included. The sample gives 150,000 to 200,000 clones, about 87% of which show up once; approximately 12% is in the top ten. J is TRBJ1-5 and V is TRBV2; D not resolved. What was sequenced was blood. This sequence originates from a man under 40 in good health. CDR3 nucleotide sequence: TGTGCCAGCAACCCGGACAATCAGCCCCAGCATTTT. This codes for CASNPDNQPQHF. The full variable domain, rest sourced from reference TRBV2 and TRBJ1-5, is EPEVTQTPSHQVTQMGQEVILRCVPISNHLYFYWYRQILGQKVEFLVSFYNNEISEKSEIFDDQFSVERPDGSNFTLKIRSTKLEDSAMYFCASNPDNQPQHFGDGTRLSIL.